This entry concerns a single T cell receptor (beta chain). This sample was taken from a study of T cells after yellow fever vaccination. TCRdb re-called the 5' RACE reads through MiXCR, storing one row per CDR3 protein. The sample has 340,000 or so distinct CDR3 sequences, around an eighth seen once. In germline, CDR1 is SQVTM, CDR2 ANQGSEA. V shed 6 bases and J 3 bases; nucleotides not matched to a gene: 4. The CDR3 loop spans 12 amino acids. Here the sequenced sample was CD4+ T cells sorted from PBMCs, taken 15 days after the yellow fever booster vaccination. This receptor was obtained from a man aged 18 to 29 who received the YFV17D yellow fever vaccine. The chain has TRBV29-1 and TRBJ1-2, with TRBD1 matching 7 bases. CDR3 region: CSVGDRDYGYTF. The CDR3 DNA reads TGCAGCGTCGGCGACAGGGACTATGGCTACACCTTC.